A selection of T cell receptor beta chains follows, all from one sample in a study of blood T cell repertoires in COVID-19. Profiling relied on immunoSEQ multiplex PCR, and the TCRdb table lists in-frame clones only, not all of them. The table shows 130,000 or so clones, with roughly 88% occurring only once. Sequencing was carried out using peripheral blood. The origin of the receptors is a woman in her sixties with acute or convalescent COVID-19. Each CDR3 is given with its conserved first and last residue. A D gene is named only where the DNA matches it firmly. The size entry is marked missing in some rows and otherwise reads once, few, many or a size class.

d_gene	v_gene	j_gene	abundance	CDR3nt	CDR3aa
-	TRBV23-1	TRBJ1-5	-	TGCGCTACTACCGGGACACCAATCAATCAGCCCCAGCATTTT	CATTGTPINQPQHF
-	TRBV30	TRBJ1-2	-	TGTGCCTGGAGTTCCTTCTATGGCTACACCTTC	CAWSSFYGYTF
TRBD1	TRBV5-1	TRBJ2-2	-	TGCGCCAGCAGCCAAGGGGGCCCGAACACCGGGGAGCTGTTTTTT	CASSQGGPNTGELFF
-	TRBV7-9	TRBJ2-2	-	TGTGCCAGCAGCTCGGCTCAGGGCGGCTCGAACACCGGGGAGCTGTTTTTT	CASSSAQGGSNTGELFF
TRBD1	TRBV5-1	TRBJ2-3	-	TGCGCCAGCAGCTCCCGGGACAGGGGTGATACGCAGTATTTT	CASSSRDRGDTQYF
-	TRBV18	TRBJ1-1	-	TGTGCCAGCTCACCGGCGAGCAGGGCTTTGAACACTGAAGCTTTCTTT	CASSPASRALNTEAFF
-	TRBV5-6	TRBJ1-1	-	TGTGCCAGCAGCCGAGGAACTGAAGCTTTCTTT	CASSRGTEAFF
TRBD1	TRBV27	TRBJ1-4	few	TGTGCCAGCAGGGGACAGAGTCTGTTGACTAATGAAAAACTGTTTTTT	CASRGQSLLTNEKLFF
TRBD1	TRBV6-5	TRBJ1-6	-	TGTGCCAGCAGGCGGGACAGCGCAGGAACCCTCCACTTT	CASRRDSAGTLHF
TRBD2	TRBV6-2/TRBV6-3	TRBJ2-1	once	TGTGCCAGCAGTAAAATTAGCGGGGGACACTTGTGGAGCAATGAGCAGTTCTTC	CASSKISGGHLWSNEQFF
-	TRBV3-1/TRBV3-2	TRBJ2-6	once	TGTGCCAGCAGCCAAGCCGGGTACTCTGGGGCCAACGTCCTGACTTTC	CASSQAGYSGANVLTF
-	TRBV21-1	TRBJ1-2	-	TGTGCCGGACGGATTAAAACGGGACAGGGGGCCCGAACTAACTATGGCTACACCTTC	CAGRIKTGQGARTNYGYTF
-	TRBV7-2	TRBJ1-2	-	TGTGCCAGCAGCGCGGACTCCTATGGAGGGTATGGCTACACCTTC	CASSADSYGGYGYTF
TRBD2	TRBV4-2	TRBJ2-1	-	TGTGCCAGCAGCCAAGAAGGACTAGCGGGGGGGTTGTCAAAGAATGAGCAGTTCTTC	CASSQEGLAGGLSKNEQFF
TRBD1	TRBV5-1	TRBJ1-4	-	TGCGCCAGCAGCTTTCAGGGGGAGTGGGAAAAACTGTTTTTT	CASSFQGEWEKLFF
TRBD1	TRBV6-2/TRBV6-3	TRBJ2-7	-	TGTGCCAGCAGTTATTCGATACGACAGGGCGTTCCCATCTCCTACGAGCAGTACTTC	CASSYSIRQGVPISYEQYF
TRBD1	TRBV23-1	TRBJ1-1	-	TGCGCCAGCAGTCAATCGGACAGGTGGAACACTGAAGCTTTCTTT	CASSQSDRWNTEAFF
TRBD1	TRBV14	TRBJ1-2	-	TGTGCCAGCAGCCAAGAGAGAACCCGGGACAGGGCAACTCTTTTTGATGGCTACACCTTC	CASSQERTRDRATLFDGYTF
-	TRBV5-1	TRBJ1-4	-	TGCGCCAGCAGCCGCGAGGGGACATTGGAAAAACTGTTTTTT	CASSREGTLEKLFF
TRBD2	TRBV2	TRBJ2-5	-	TGTGCCAGCAGGGTCGGGGGGGCCGGGACCCAGTACTTC	CASRVGGAGTQYF
TRBD2	TRBV30	TRBJ2-1	-	TGTGCCTGGGAGCTAGCGGGGGGATACAATGAGCAGTTCTTC	CAWELAGGYNEQFF
TRBD1	TRBV19	TRBJ1-2	-	TGTGCCAGTAGCCAATTCCTCGGACAGGGCGAGGCCCCTAACTATGGCTACACCTTC	CASSQFLGQGEAPNYGYTF
TRBD2	TRBV5-6	TRBJ2-5	-	TGTGCCAGCAGCTTGGGGGTAGCGGGGGGCCGTACCCAGTACTTC	CASSLGVAGGRTQYF
TRBD1	TRBV5-1	TRBJ2-1	once	TGCGCCAGCAGCTTGGGACAGGGGGCCTACAATGAGCAGTTCTTC	CASSLGQGAYNEQFF
TRBD2	TRBV29-1	TRBJ2-3	-	TGCAGCGGAACGAGCGGGGGGAACCCCACCCGAGGAGATACGCAGTATTTT	CSGTSGGNPTRGDTQYF
-	TRBV27	TRBJ1-5	-	TGTGCCAGCAGTTTATCTCCCCAGAATCAGCCCCAGCATTTT	CASSLSPQNQPQHF
TRBD1	TRBV3-1/TRBV3-2	TRBJ1-1	-	TGTGCCAGCAGCCGCGGGACAGCTGAAGCTTTCTTT	CASSRGTAEAFF
-	TRBV18	TRBJ2-5	few	TGTGCCAGCTCACCAAGAGGGTCCCAAGAGACCCAGTACTTC	CASSPRGSQETQYF
TRBD1	TRBV5-5	TRBJ1-2	-	TGTGCCAGCAGCTTTAGTTTGGGGACAGGGTGGGGCTACACCTTC	CASSFSLGTGWGYTF
TRBD2	TRBV6-2/TRBV6-3	TRBJ2-1	-	TGTGCCAGCAGCCCCTGGGGTAGCGGGGGGGTGGAGCAGTTCTTC	CASSPWGSGGVEQFF
-	TRBV29-1	TRBJ1-2	-	TGCAGCGTTGTACAGGGATGGGGCTATGGCTACACCTTC	CSVVQGWGYGYTF
TRBD1	TRBV7-9	TRBJ2-3	-	TGTGCCAGCAGCTTAGGACAGGGGACAGATACGCAGTATTTT	CASSLGQGTDTQYF
-	TRBV18	TRBJ1-5	-	TGTGCCAGCTCACCCCAATCGGGCGGGAGCAATCAGCCCCAGCATTTT	CASSPQSGGSNQPQHF
TRBD1	TRBV7-3	TRBJ1-1	-	TGTGCCAGCAGCACCGGGACAGTTCCGACTGAAGCTTTCTTT	CASSTGTVPTEAFF
-	TRBV27	TRBJ2-7	-	TGTGCCAGCAGGACAGACCAGCAACGGGCCGAGCAGTACTTC	CASRTDQQRAEQYF
-	TRBV6-2/TRBV6-3	TRBJ2-6	-	TGTGCCAGCAGTTACCGGGCAGGGGATGGGACCTTTAGTGGGGCCAACGTCCTGACTTTC	CASSYRAGDGTFSGANVLTF
TRBD2	TRBV3-1/TRBV3-2	TRBJ2-3	-	TGTGCCAGCAGCCAACTTCTACTAGCGGGGGGCCCCACAGATACGCAGTATTTT	CASSQLLLAGGPTDTQYF
-	TRBV24-1	TRBJ2-5	few	TGTGCCACCAGTGATTTGCTGGGGGCCGGTGAGACCCAGTACTTC	CATSDLLGAGETQYF
-	TRBV9	TRBJ1-1	-	TGTGCCAGCAGCGGTGGGCTTCAGTCTGAAGCTTTCTTT	CASSGGLQSEAFF
TRBD1	TRBV28	TRBJ2-7	-	TGTGCCAGCAGTTCTTCCGGGACAGTCTCCTACGAGCAGTACTTC	CASSSSGTVSYEQYF
-	TRBV7-2	TRBJ1-1	-	TGTGCCAGCAGCTTAGGACAGATAAACACTGAAGCTTTCTTT	CASSLGQINTEAFF
-	TRBV20-1	TRBJ1-3	-	TGCAGTGCTAGTGACAGTTCCTCTGGAAACACCATATATTTT	CSASDSSSGNTIYF
TRBD1	TRBV27	TRBJ2-7	-	TGTGCCAGCAGTTTAGGGACAGGGGGTTTCGGCGAGCAGTACTTC	CASSLGTGGFGEQYF
TRBD1	TRBV7-2	TRBJ2-2	-	TGTGCCAGCAGCTTACTGGGACAGGGTAACACCGGGGAGCTGTTTTTT	CASSLLGQGNTGELFF
-	TRBV2	TRBJ1-5	once	TGTGCCAGCAGCGTGGAGGGGTCGCGGCAGCCCCAGCATTTT	CASSVEGSRQPQHF
TRBD1	TRBV7-8	TRBJ2-5	-	TGTGCCAGCACCAACAGGGGGCGTTCGGAGACCCAGTACTTC	CASTNRGRSETQYF
TRBD2	TRBV19	TRBJ2-3	-	TGTGCCAGTAATCGACTAGCGGGGGCTAGAGATACGCAGTATTTT	CASNRLAGARDTQYF
-	TRBV6-1	TRBJ2-1	-	TGTGCCAGCAGTGAAGTGGCAGGGGACGATTCCTACAATGAGCAGTTCTTC	CASSEVAGDDSYNEQFF
-	TRBV9	TRBJ1-2	-	TGTGCCAGCAGCGTAGTTGAAGGAGACTCTGGCTACACCTTC	CASSVVEGDSGYTF
TRBD2	TRBV6-5	TRBJ2-7	-	TGTGCCACCCAGAAGCCTAGCGGCTCCTACGAGCAGTACTTC	CATQKPSGSYEQYF
-	TRBV27	TRBJ1-6	-	TGTGCCAGCAGTTTTAATTGGGAGCCGGGTTCACCCCTCCACTTT	CASSFNWEPGSPLHF
-	TRBV4-3	TRBJ2-1	-	TGCGCCAGCAGCCAGAGGGGAGGTTTAGGCTCCTACAATGAGCAGTTCTTC	CASSQRGGLGSYNEQFF
-	TRBV9	TRBJ2-3	-	TGTGCCAGCAGCTTATGGACTGGAGATACGCAGTATTTT	CASSLWTGDTQYF
-	TRBV5-8	TRBJ1-2	-	TGTGCCAGCAGCTTGGCCCTCCGGGGGTACTATGGCTACACCTTC	CASSLALRGYYGYTF
TRBD1	TRBV9	TRBJ1-5	-	TGTGCCAGCAGCCAACAGGGGGTAAGCAATCAGCCCCAGCATTTT	CASSQQGVSNQPQHF